Each of the 32 T cell receptor beta chains below was sequenced from the same sample in a study of blood T cell repertoires in COVID-19. The data were produced by immunoSEQ multiplex PCR, yet TCRdb's version contains in-frame clones alone and is incomplete. This sample has about 50,000 clones; 79% occur once, and the top ten carry 25%. The material sequenced was peripheral blood. Receptors originate from a man in his sixties or seventies with acute or convalescent COVID-19.

This chain joins TRBV7-8 and TRBJ1-6, with 8 bases lining up with TRBD1. V shed 2 bases and J 9 bases; nucleotides not matched to a gene: 12. Germline V gene lookup returns CDR1 SGHVS and CDR2 FQNEAQ. The length of the CDR3 is 17 residues. The CDR3 DNA follows: TGTGCCAGCAGCTTAAGGGCCAGGGGGCAGGGTGGTTCACCCCTCCACTTT. Encoded protein: CASSLRARGQGGSPLHF.

This chain uses TRBV30 with TRBJ1-2, with 11 bases identical to TRBD1. V was pared by 5 bases and J by 0 bases, with 5 bases of the junction left unmatched. The CDR3 spans 15 residues. Germline V gene lookup returns CDR1 GTSNPN and CDR2 SVGIG (reference sequence). As DNA, the CDR3 is TGTGCCTGGGGGACAGGGGGTGCTCCTAACTATGGCTACACCTTC. As protein: CAWGTGGAPNYGYTF.

V gene TRBV5-1 combines with J gene TRBJ2-7; 11 bases fit TRBD1. V gave up 0 bases and J gave up 5 bases; unmatched junction bases: 4. This CDR3 comprises 15 residues. Germline values: CDR1 SGHRS, CDR2 YFSETQ. This CDR3 is CASSLEDRGRHEQYF. In nucleotides, the CDR3 is TGCGCCAGCAGCTTGGAGGACAGGGGGCGGCACGAGCAGTACTTC.

This rearrangement joins TRBV7-8 to TRBJ2-7, with TRBD1 identical over 11 bases. Trimming took 2 bases from V and 7 from J; bases not matched to a gene: 7. The CDR3 spans 15 residues. CDR1 and CDR2 from the germline V gene are SGHVS and FQNEAQ. The CDR3 sequence: CASSLLDRGLGEQYF. In nucleotides, the CDR3 is TGTGCCAGCAGCTTACTGGACAGGGGGCTGGGGGAGCAGTACTTC.

This chain links TRBV7-8 with TRBJ1-4, with no clear D. This CDR3 is built from 16 residues. Trimming cost V 6 bases and J 0 bases, with 14 bases left between them. The V gene's germline CDR1 is SGHVS and CDR2 FQNEAQ. CDR3 DNA sequence: TGTGCCAGCAGTTCTAGCCGGATGGCAACTAATGAAAAACTGTTTTTT. Residues: CASSSSRMATNEKLFF.

The chain uses TRBV6-5 and TRBJ1-4, with 7 bases lining up with TRBD1. The V segment lost 8 bases and the J segment 8 bases; nucleotides outside the gene matches: 11. The CDR3 is 14 residues long. Per the germline V gene, CDR1 is MNHEY and CDR2 is SVGAGI. The CDR3 is CASLQGSVVEKLFF. In DNA form, the CDR3 reads TGTGCCAGCTTACAGGGGTCGGTGGTGGAAAAACTGTTTTTT.

This chain connects TRBV19 to TRBJ1-4, with D hard to call. This CDR3 contains 14 residues. V was cut by 6 bases and J by 1 base, with 9 bases left in between. Per germline, CDR1 LNHDA and CDR2 SQIVND (reference sequence). The CDR3 loop is CASRIPGTNEKLFF. The CDR3 DNA follows: TGTGCCAGTAGAATACCGGGAACTAATGAAAAACTGTTTTTT.

This clone showed up just once. The V call is TRBV3-1 (or the pseudogene TRBV3-2), the J call TRBJ1-3; D gene unclear. Germline lookup yields CDR1 LGHDT and CDR2 YNNKEL (reference sequence). Trimming took 0 bases from V and 0 from J, leaving 6 bases between them. This CDR3 region has 15 residues. CDR3 nucleotides: TGTGCCAGCAGCCAAGATACGAGCTCTGGAAACACCATATATTTT. This translates into CASSQDTSSGNTIYF.

The chain couples TRBV18 to TRBJ2-7, with D tentatively TRBD2 (6 bases). The CDR3 covers 14 residues. V lost 6 bases to trimming and J lost 2 bases, with 14 bases between them. Per the germline V gene, CDR1 is KGHSH and CDR2 is LQKENI. DNA of the CDR3: TGTGCCAGCTCCCGCGGGGCCCAAACCTACGAGCAGTACTTC. Protein: CASSRGAQTYEQYF.

This clone was seen once. The junction departs from the called germline gene at one end, perhaps through a read error. The chain has TRBV7-7 and TRBJ2-2; D unresolved. Germline CDR1 is SSHAT and CDR2 is FNYEAQ (reference sequence). The CDR3 length is 16 residues. The CDR3 DNA reads TGTGCTAGCAGCCCTAGTTCGGCCCCGAACACCGGGGAGCTGTTTTTT. Translated: CASSPSSAPNTGELFF.

The gene calls are TRBV9 and TRBJ2-1; TRBD2 matches 9 bases. J was trimmed by 5 bases and V by 0 bases; bases with no gene match: 3. Looked up from germline, CDR1 is SGDLS and CDR2 is YYNGEE. This CDR3 has 15 residues. The DNA of the CDR3 is TGTGCCAGCAGCGTAGATCTAGCGGGGAACAATGAGCAGTTCTTC. Translated, it gives CASSVDLAGNNEQFF.

The V gene is TRBV5-1, the J gene TRBJ1-1; 8 nucleotides agree with TRBD1. The germline V gene has CDR1 SGHRS and CDR2 YFSETQ. V gave up 4 bases and J gave up 4 bases; unmatched junction bases: 3. This CDR3 region has 13 residues. CDR3 in DNA: TGCGCCAGCAGCCCTGACAGGGGCACTGAAGCTTTCTTT. Amino acid sequence: CASSPDRGTEAFF.

The J gene is TRBJ2-5, the V gene TRBV7-9; 14 nucleotides align to TRBD2. Germline CDR1 is SEHNR and CDR2 is FQNEAQ (reference sequence). V dropped 8 bases and J dropped 5; count of bases not matched to a gene: 7. The CDR3 is 15 amino acids. The DNA for the CDR3 is TGTGCCAGCGGCAGACTAGCGGGGGGGCTTGAGACCCAGTACTTC. Translating gives CASGRLAGGLETQYF. The whole variable domain, remainder taken from reference TRBV7-9 and TRBJ2-5, is DTGVSQNPRHKITKRGQNVTFRCDPISEHNRLYWYRQTLGQGPEFLTYFQNEAQLEKSRLLSDRFSAERPKGSFSTLEIQRTEQGDSAMYLCASGRLAGGLETQYFGPGTRLLVL.

This chain uses TRBV3-1 (or the pseudogene TRBV3-2) with TRBJ2-2; 7 bases match TRBD1. Unmatched junction bases numbered 5, after V lost 0 bases and J lost 7 bases. CDR1 and CDR2 from the germline V gene are LGHDT and YNNKEL (reference sequence). This CDR3 is 15 amino acids long. CDR3 coding DNA: TGTGCCAGCAGCCAAGACGCGACAGGGATCGGGGAGCTGTTTTTT. Protein product: CASSQDATGIGELFF.

The chain is built from TRBV27 and TRBJ2-2, with TRBD2 matching 7 bases. Per the germline V gene, CDR1 is MNHEY and CDR2 is SMNVEV (reference sequence). The V and J ends lost 2 bases and 1 base, in that order; junction bases with no gene match: 4. The CDR3 has 16 residues. The CDR3 DNA reads TGTGCCAGCAGTTTAATGGGGGGGGTGAACACCGGGGAGCTGTTTTTT. This codes for CASSLMGGVNTGELFF.

The gene calls are TRBV5-1 and TRBJ1-5, with 7 bases fitting TRBD1. The germline V gene has CDR1 SGHRS and CDR2 YFSETQ. The CDR3 runs to 15 residues. With 0 bases clipped from V and 4 bases from J, the junction kept 4 bases outside the gene matches. CDR3 loop: CASSLEGTVNQPQHF. CDR3 coding DNA: TGCGCCAGCAGCTTGGAGGGGACAGTGAATCAGCCCCAGCATTTT.

The chain recombines TRBV21-1 with TRBJ1-2. TRBV21-1 is a pseudogene locus. The CDR3 is 12 amino acids. The CDR3 DNA follows: TGTGCCAGCAGCAAAGGTTCCGATGGCTACACCTTC. This translates into CASSKGSDGYTF.

V gene TRBV30 combines with J gene TRBJ1-5, with 7 bases fitting TRBD1. In germline, CDR1 is GTSNPN, CDR2 SVGIG (reference sequence). After removal of 4 bases from V and 4 bases from J, the junction contained 1 base not matched to a gene. The CDR3 is 12 amino acids. CDR3 DNA: TGTGCCTGGACACAGGGGAATCAGCCCCAGCATTTT. It encodes CAWTQGNQPQHF.

The gene calls are TRBV2 and TRBJ2-6, with 9 bases lining up with TRBD1. Losses at the gene ends were 2 bases for V and 2 bases for J; bases not matched to a gene: 1. Germline lookup yields CDR1 SNHLY and CDR2 FYNNEI. The CDR3 is 16 amino acids. CDR3 DNA: TGTGCCAGCAGTGAAACAGGGGGCGCTGGGGCCAACGTCCTGACTTTC. Amino acid sequence: CASSETGGAGANVLTF.

This chain links TRBV7-9 with TRBJ1-1; D is perhaps TRBD1 (6 bases). The CDR3 covers 12 residues. Germline V gene data show CDR1 as SEHNR and CDR2 as FQNEAQ (reference sequence). V was shortened by 5 bases and J by 4 bases, with 8 bases between the two germline ends. The CDR3 region is CASSEQGTEAFF. CDR3 DNA sequence: TGTGCCAGCAGCGAACAGGGCACTGAAGCTTTCTTT. The whole variable domain, filled in from reference TRBV7-9 and TRBJ1-1, reads DTGVSQNPRHKITKRGQNVTFRCDPISEHNRLYWYRQTLGQGPEFLTYFQNEAQLEKSRLLSDRFSAERPKGSFSTLEIQRTEQGDSAMYLCASSEQGTEAFFGQGTRLTVV.

This clone was detected only once. V usage is TRBV7-9 and J usage is TRBJ1-2; D perhaps matches TRBD1 (5 bases). The CDR3 is 13 residues long. CDR1 is SEHNR and CDR2 is FQNEAQ in the germline V gene (reference sequence). Trimming removed 10 bases from V and 6 bases from J, with 18 bases in between. The CDR3 region has the DNA TGTGCCACCGCCAGAATGGGGCCTGATGGCTACACCTTC. This sequence encodes CATARMGPDGYTF.

This chain joins TRBV7-2 and TRBJ2-5; 8 bases align to TRBD1. This CDR3 has 14 residues. Germline V lookup: CDR1 SGHTA, CDR2 FQGNSA. The V gene end was trimmed by 2 bases and the J gene end by 5 bases; junction bases not matched to a gene: 4. The CDR3 is CASSLQGARETQYF. CDR3 nucleotides: TGTGCCAGCAGCTTACAGGGGGCCCGGGAGACCCAGTACTTC. The full variable domain, with the rest looked up from reference TRBV7-2 and TRBJ2-5, is GAGVSQSPSNKVTEKGKDVELRCDPISGHTALYWYRQSLGQGLEFLIYFQGNSAPDKSGLPSDRFSAERTGGSVSTLTIQRTQQEDSAVYLCASSLQGARETQYFGPGTRLLVL.

The J gene is TRBJ2-6, the V gene TRBV4-1; 8 bases agree with TRBD2. Germline V gene data show CDR1 as MGHRA and CDR2 as YSYEKL. V gave up 4 bases and J gave up 0 bases; unmatched junction bases: 11. The CDR3 runs 19 residues. In DNA, the CDR3 is TGCGCCAGCAGCCCCTGGCGGGGGGCGGCCTCCTCTGGGGCCAACGTCCTGACTTTC. Translating gives CASSPWRGAASSGANVLTF.

The chain joins TRBV4-2 to TRBJ1-4; TRBD1 aligns across 10 bases. CDR3 length equals 16 residues. The V and J ends lost 3 bases and 7 bases, in that order; junction bases with no gene match: 8. Germline CDR1 is LGHNA and CDR2 is YNFKEQ. CDR3 sequence: CASSQIGTGEGEKLFF. Here the CDR3 DNA reads TGTGCCAGCAGCCAGATCGGGACAGGGGAAGGTGAAAAACTGTTTTTT.

This clone turned up a few times. This chain links TRBV7-9 with TRBJ1-2, with a tentative D call TRBD1 (5 bases). Looked up from germline, CDR1 is SEHNR and CDR2 is FQNEAQ (reference sequence). V lost 1 base, J lost 6 bases, and 18 bases lay in between. This CDR3 is 16 amino acids long. CDR3 sequence reads: CASSLVTIKQVDGYTF. In DNA, the CDR3 is TGTGCCAGCAGCTTAGTAACGATAAAACAGGTGGATGGCTACACCTTC.

V and J are TRBV6-5 and TRBJ2-5, with 7 bases that match TRBD1. CDR3 size: 14 residues. V trimming: 6 bases; J trimming: 7 bases; junction bases outside the gene matches: 11. CDR1 is MNHEY, CDR2 SVGAGI, per germline. The CDR3 region has the DNA TGTGCCAGCAGCCGACAGGGCTCCCTGGGGACCCAGTACTTC. Translated: CASSRQGSLGTQYF.

The V call is TRBV19, the J call TRBJ1-1; no clear D. CDR1 is LNHDA, CDR2 SQIVND, per germline (reference sequence). V dropped 5 bases and J dropped 0 bases, with 4 bases sitting between them. The CDR3 has 12 amino acids. The CDR3 DNA sequence: TGTGCCAGTAGTTATGTGAACACTGAAGCTTTCTTT. This codes for CASSYVNTEAFF.

This rearrangement joins TRBV5-6 to TRBJ1-3, with TRBD1 as a possible D gene (6 bases). This CDR3 comprises 16 residues. Germline values: CDR1 SGHDT, CDR2 YYEEEE. The germline V and J ends were trimmed by 2 bases and 4 bases, with 16 bases remaining between them. This chain's CDR3 is CASSLLPWGLGNTIYF. CDR3 bases: TGTGCCAGCAGCTTACTTCCCTGGGGGCTAGGAAACACCATATATTTT.

CDR3 DNA: TGTGCCATCAGTCTAGGACAGGGGGTCAATCAGCCCCAGCATTTT. It translates to CAISLGQGVNQPQHF. J is TRBJ1-5 and V is TRBV10-3, with 10 bases aligning to TRBD1. The CDR3 runs 15 residues. The ends lost 5 bases at V and 3 bases at J; junction bases unmatched: 4. Per the germline V gene, CDR1 is ENHRY and CDR2 is SYGVKD.

This chain connects TRBV6-6 to TRBJ2-7, with TRBD2 matching over 13 bases. V dropped 5 bases and J dropped 6; count of bases not matched to a gene: 4. Germline V gene lookup returns CDR1 MNHNY and CDR2 SVGAGI (reference sequence). The CDR3 extends over 14 amino acids. This CDR3 reads CASSTGTSGIEQYF. The CDR3, as DNA: TGTGCCAGCAGTACGGGGACTAGCGGGATCGAGCAGTACTTC.

The chain recombines TRBV12-3 or TRBV12-4 with TRBJ1-2; a weak D match, TRBD1 (5 bases). V was trimmed by 3 bases and J by 8 bases, leaving 13 bases between them. The CDR3 covers 13 residues. As DNA, the CDR3 is TGTGCCAGCAGTTTCAGGGTCTCGGACGGCTACACCTTC. Amino acid sequence: CASSFRVSDGYTF.

The gene calls are TRBV19 and TRBJ2-2; D unresolved. The CDR3 consists of 12 residues. Germline V gene data show CDR1 as LNHDA and CDR2 as SQIVND (reference sequence). The germline V and J ends were trimmed by 7 bases and 2 bases, with 5 bases remaining between them. CDR3 residues: CASNLNTGELFF. In DNA form, the CDR3 reads TGTGCCAGTAACCTAAACACCGGGGAGCTGTTTTTT.